The source of this TCR beta chain is a study of OX40 agonist ivuxolimab in advanced cancers. About the research overall: Partial responses were achieved by three patients, one with hepatocellular carcinoma and two with cutaneous melanoma.

Only in-frame clones appear in the TCRdb table, and some are missing; sequencing was by immunoSEQ multiplex PCR. The sample carries 100,000 to 150,000 clones, about nine tenths recorded once. Germline V CDR1 and CDR2: PRHDT, FYEKMQ (reference sequence). V gave up 5 bases and J gave up 5 bases, with 22 bases separating them. The CDR3 extends over 17 amino acids. Patients were ineligible given autoimmune disease history or systemic immunosuppression. This receptor was identified in an adult with an advanced solid tumor such as melanoma, head and neck, liver or kidney cancer. The V and J genes are TRBV13 and TRBJ2-4, with D maybe TRBD1 (6 bases). Specimen: CD4+ or CD8+ T cells sorted from blood, collected in a trial of the OX40 agonist ivuxolimab. The CDR3 nucleotides read TGTGCCAGCAGCCAACGGGAAGGAAGGGGGAAGGAAAACATTCAGTACTTC. It specifies CASSQREGRGKENIQYF.